Below, 28 T cell receptor beta chains from the same sample are listed, as sequenced in a study of CD8+CD57+ T cells in acquired aplastic anemia. TCR beta VDJ and CDR3 were profiled, and genomic DNA was the template. Each CDR3 protein gets one entry after TCRdb re-called the reads with MiXCR. The table includes about 81,000 distinct CDR3 sequences, roughly half detected once. Sequencing was performed on sorted CD4+, CD8+, or CD8+CD57+ T cells (not recorded which) from PBMCs. Receptors originate from a human donor in good health, serving as a control.

V gene TRBV4-3 combines with J gene TRBJ2-3; D is possibly TRBD2 (5 bases). Germline CDR1 is LGHNA and CDR2 is YSLEER. Trimming left V 1 base short and J 4 bases short, with 6 bases between. This CDR3 comprises 13 residues. This chain's CDR3 is CASSQGGSDTQYF. Written as DNA, the CDR3 is TGCGCCAGCAGCCAAGGAGGGTCAGATACGCAGTATTTT.

The chain links TRBV25-1 to TRBJ1-2, with D unresolved. CDR1 MGHDK and CDR2 SYGVNS come from the germline V gene. V lost 2 bases to trimming and J lost 8 bases, with 9 bases between them. This CDR3 contains 12 residues. The CDR3 loop reads CASSEPGWGYTF. The CDR3 nucleotides are TGTGCCAGCAGTGAACCAGGTTGGGGCTACACCTTC.

The sample holds a few counts of this clonotype. V usage is TRBV7-6 and J usage is TRBJ2-7; D remains ambiguous. This CDR3 has 12 residues. V lost 6 bases and J 2 bases, leaving 8 bases between the germline ends. Germline V gene sequence: CDR1 SGHVS, CDR2 FNYEAQ. CDR3 in amino acids: CASSLKPYEQYF. For the CDR3, the DNA is TGTGCCAGCAGTTTAAAGCCCTACGAGCAGTACTTC.

This chain connects TRBV20-1 to TRBJ2-7, with 9 bases matching TRBD1. The trim removed 6 bases at V and 4 bases at J, leaving 10 bases unmatched. The CDR3 has 14 residues. Germline CDR1 and CDR2: DFQATT and SNEGSKA (reference sequence). The CDR3: CSARPGQGGYEQYF. As DNA, the CDR3 is TGCAGTGCGAGGCCGGGACAGGGAGGGTACGAGCAGTACTTC.

The V call is TRBV6-1, the J call TRBJ2-6; no definite D call. This CDR3 has 15 amino acids. V lost 5 bases and J 0 bases, leaving 8 bases between the germline ends. Germline CDR1 MNHNS, CDR2 SASEGT. The CDR3 DNA follows: TGTGCCAGCAGTCCCGTCGGCTCTGGGGCCAACGTCCTGACTTTC. It codes for CASSPVGSGANVLTF.

This clonotype was found many times. The chain is built from TRBV20-1 and TRBJ1-6; no reliable D call. The germline gives CDR1 DFQATT, CDR2 SNEGSKA (reference sequence). V dropped 0 bases and J dropped 13 bases, with 7 bases sitting between them. The length of the CDR3 is 11 residues. The CDR3 DNA follows: TGCAGTGCTAGAGAAGGAGCGCCCCTCCACTTT. This translates into CSAREGAPLHF.

This clonotype was counted ten times or more. The J gene is TRBJ2-1, the V gene TRBV4-1, with a possible D match to TRBD2 (5 bases). Germline CDR1 is MGHRA and CDR2 is YSYEKL. This CDR3 is 13 amino acids long. Trimming shortened V by 1 base and J by 7 bases, and 8 bases separated the two germline ends. In DNA form, the CDR3 reads TGCGCCAGCAGCCAAGTAGAGGGAAATGAGCAGTTCTTC. It specifies CASSQVEGNEQFF.

The genes are TRBV7-8 and TRBJ2-7; no firm D call. CDR1 and CDR2 (germline): SGHVS, FQNEAQ. The CDR3 consists of 16 residues. V was clipped by 4 bases and J by 3 bases, with 19 bases between them. The CDR3 region has the DNA TGTGCCAGCAGCTGGACGGACGGTAGGCTAGGCTACGAGCAGTACTTC. It codes for CASSWTDGRLGYEQYF.

J is TRBJ1-1 and V is TRBV29-1; D is possibly TRBD1 (5 bases). The ends were cut back, 2 bases at V and 9 bases at J, with 10 bases in the middle. The germline gives CDR1 SQVTM, CDR2 ANQGSEA. This CDR3 is built from 11 residues. CDR3 residues: CSVELREKAFF. DNA of the CDR3: TGCAGCGTTGAACTCAGGGAAAAAGCTTTCTTT.

The chain employs TRBV27 and TRBJ2-2, with no clear D. V lost 6 bases and J lost 5, with 7 bases in between. From germline, CDR1 is MNHEY and CDR2 SMNVEV (reference sequence). This CDR3 contains 12 residues. In DNA, the CDR3 is TGTGCCAGCAGCGAGTATACCGGGGAGCTGTTTTTT. The encoded protein is CASSEYTGELFF.

This clonotype showed up many times. The V call is TRBV29-1, the J call TRBJ2-1; TRBD1 is a possible D gene (5 bases). The CDR3 length is 13 residues. CDR1 is SQVTM, CDR2 ANQGSEA, per germline. V shed 5 bases and J shed 7 bases, with 15 bases lying between them. The CDR3 sequence is CSVSSGKANEQFF. DNA of the CDR3: TGCAGCGTTTCGTCAGGGAAAGCAAATGAGCAGTTCTTC.

In nucleotides, the CDR3 is TGTGCCAGCAGTGAAGCAGAGGGGGCTCCGAGCACAGATACGCAGTATTTT. Translation gives CASSEAEGAPSTDTQYF. This rearrangement joins TRBV25-1 to TRBJ2-3, with TRBD1 matching 7 bases. Germline CDR1 reads MGHDK; CDR2 reads SYGVNS. This CDR3 is built from 17 residues. Unmatched junction bases numbered 8, after V lost 2 bases and J lost 0 bases. The full variable domain, with the rest looked up from reference TRBV25-1 and TRBJ2-3, is EADIYQTPRYLVIGTGKKITLECSQTMGHDKMYWYQQDPGMELHLIHYSYGVNSTEKGDLSSESTVSRIRTEHFPLTLESARPSHTSQYLCASSEAEGAPSTDTQYFGPGTRLTVL.

The chain uses TRBV15 and TRBJ2-7; possibly TRBD1 for D (7 bases). CDR3 length equals 18 residues. The V and J ends lost 4 bases and 3 bases respectively, with 25 bases between them. Germline CDR1 is LNHNV and CDR2 is YYDKDF (reference sequence). CDR3 DNA: TGTGCCACCAGCAACTTTGAGGGGGGCAGGGGGGCGGTCTACGAGCAGTACTTC. Amino acids: CATSNFEGGRGAVYEQYF. The whole variable domain, remainder taken from reference TRBV15 and TRBJ2-7, is DAMVIQNPRYQVTQFGKPVTLSCSQTLNHNVMYWYQQKSSQAPKLLFHYYDKDFNNEADTPDNFQSRRPNTSFCFLDIRSPGLGDTAMYLCATSNFEGGRGAVYEQYFGPGTRLTVT.

The chain couples TRBV10-3 to TRBJ1-2; possible D gene TRBD1, 5 bases. The CDR3 sequence is 15 residues long. CDR1 and CDR2 from the germline V gene are ENHRY and SYGVKD. V was shortened by 0 bases and J by 5 bases, with 13 bases between the two germline ends. CDR3 sequence reads: CAISESVAGPYGYTF. CDR3 sequence (DNA): TGTGCCATCAGTGAGTCGGTGGCAGGGCCTTATGGCTACACCTTC.

This clonotype was recorded many times. CDR3 bases: TGTGCCAGCAAGGGGGGCGAAGAGACCCAGTACTTC. This sequence encodes CASKGGEETQYF. This sequence joins TRBV6-6 and TRBJ2-5; D is tentatively TRBD1 or TRBD2 (6 bases each). Germline CDR1 MNHNY, CDR2 SVGAGI (reference sequence). The CDR3 is made up of 12 amino acids. Trimming pared 7 bases from V and 3 bases from J, leaving 9 bases between.

This clonotype was seen many times. This chain uses TRBV7-2 with TRBJ2-7; D might be TRBD1 (6 bases). The germline V gene encodes CDR1 SGHTA and CDR2 FQGNSA. The CDR3 loop spans 13 amino acids. Trimming stripped 5 bases from V and 3 bases from J, with 11 bases between. This chain's CDR3 is CASSGDRNYEQYF. In nucleotides, the CDR3 is TGTGCCAGCAGCGGAGACAGGAACTACGAGCAGTACTTC. Filled out from reference TRBV7-2 and TRBJ2-7, the complete variable domain reads GAGVSQSPSNKVTEKGKDVELRCDPISGHTALYWYRQSLGQGLEFLIYFQGNSAPDKSGLPSDRFSAERTGGSVSTLTIQRTQQEDSAVYLCASSGDRNYEQYFGPGTRLTVT.

This rearrangement joins TRBV20-1 to TRBJ1-3; D call uncertain. Germline CDR1 and CDR2: DFQATT and SNEGSKA (reference sequence). The CDR3 is made up of 12 amino acids. V dropped 6 bases and J dropped 2 bases, with 8 bases sitting between them. CDR3 nucleotides: TGCAGTGCGGGAGGCGCTGGAAACACCATATATTTT. Protein product: CSAGGAGNTIYF.

This clonotype was counted at least ten times. This chain links TRBV20-1 with TRBJ2-7, with D possibly being TRBD1 (6 bases). Germline CDR1 DFQATT, CDR2 SNEGSKA (reference sequence). Trimming removed 6 bases from V and 5 bases from J, with 17 bases in between. This CDR3 has 13 amino acids. The CDR3 is CSAEPQGVHEQYF. In DNA, the CDR3 is TGCAGTGCGGAACCACAGGGTGTACACGAGCAGTACTTC.

This clonotype was found a few times. This rearrangement joins TRBV6-5 to TRBJ2-6; maybe TRBD2 (6 bases). Trimming stripped 4 bases from V and 1 base from J, with 17 bases between. The CDR3 covers 18 residues. Germline CDR1 and CDR2: MNHEY and SVGAGI. This CDR3 reads CASSFYRDFNSGANVLTF. The CDR3, as DNA: TGTGCCAGCAGTTTCTACCGGGACTTTAATTCTGGGGCCAACGTCCTGACTTTC.

V and J are TRBV2 and TRBJ1-1; 7 positions agree with TRBD1. Germline lookup yields CDR1 SNHLY and CDR2 FYNNEI. This CDR3 has 14 amino acids. V lost 7 bases to trimming and J lost 8 bases; unmatched junction nucleotides: 13. CDR3 DNA sequence: TGTGCCAGCAAACCTCCCAAGCTGGGACAGGAAGCTTTCTTT. Translation gives CASKPPKLGQEAFF. The full variable domain, its missing parts supplied by reference TRBV2 and TRBJ1-1, is EPEVTQTPSHQVTQMGQEVILRCVPISNHLYFYWYRQILGQKVEFLVSFYNNEISEKSEIFDDQFSVERPDGSNFTLKIRSTKLEDSAMYFCASKPPKLGQEAFFGQGTRLTVV.

Ten or more counts support this clonotype. The rearrangement uses TRBV25-1 and TRBJ2-3, with D hard to call. V was trimmed by 5 bases and J by 1 base, leaving 10 bases between them. The CDR3 is 14 amino acids. In germline, CDR1 is MGHDK, CDR2 SYGVNS. The CDR3 nucleotides read TGTGCCAGCAGTAGCCAAATCGGCACAGATACGCAGTATTTT. Translated, it gives CASSSQIGTDTQYF.

The gene calls are TRBV30 and TRBJ1-1; tentatively, D is TRBD1 (5 bases). The length of the CDR3 is 14 residues. Germline V gene data show CDR1 as GTSNPN and CDR2 as SVGIG (reference sequence). V dropped 2 bases and J dropped 4 bases, with 14 bases sitting between them. The CDR3 spells CAWSRLDSSTEAFF. DNA of the CDR3: TGTGCCTGGAGTCGACTCGACAGTAGCACTGAAGCTTTCTTT.

The gene calls are TRBV4-1 and TRBJ1-1; possible D gene TRBD1, 6 bases. The CDR3 has 15 residues. The germline CDR1 and CDR2 sequences are MGHRA and YSYEKL. Trimming left V 6 bases short and J 1 base short, with 15 bases between. CDR3 DNA sequence: TGCGCCAGCAGTAGGGGTCCGGGACAGAACACTGAAGCTTTCTTT. Translation gives CASSRGPGQNTEAFF.

This chain connects TRBV7-8 to TRBJ2-3, with D perhaps TRBD2 (5 bases). CDR3 length: 16 residues. Germline V gene lookup returns CDR1 SGHVS and CDR2 FQNEAQ. V was clipped by 2 bases and J by 1 base, with 13 bases between them. CDR3 nucleotides: TGTGCCAGCAGCTTAAGGAGGCTAGTGGGCACAGATACGCAGTATTTT. It translates to CASSLRRLVGTDTQYF.

The chain combines TRBV7-9 with TRBJ1-6; TRBD1 might be the D (6 bases). This CDR3 has 14 residues. In germline, CDR1 is SEHNR, CDR2 FQNEAQ (reference sequence). Trimming shortened V by 3 bases and J by 10 bases, and 13 bases separated the two germline ends. This CDR3 is CASSLQGIGSPLHF. CDR3 bases: TGTGCCAGCAGCTTGCAGGGGATCGGATCACCCCTCCACTTT.

This clonotype was observed many times. This chain links TRBV7-2 with TRBJ1-1; 7 positions match TRBD1. The CDR3 length is 15 residues. Per germline, CDR1 SGHTA and CDR2 FQGNSA. With 2 bases clipped from V and 4 bases from J, the junction kept 7 bases outside the gene matches. This CDR3 reads CASSLWAGGGTEAFF. The CDR3 coding sequence is TGTGCCAGCAGCTTATGGGCAGGGGGAGGCACTGAAGCTTTCTTT.

V and J are TRBV12-3 or TRBV12-4 and TRBJ2-1; 9 positions match TRBD2. The CDR3 runs 16 residues. V lost 4 bases and J lost 4; bases outside the gene matches: 8. In DNA form, the CDR3 reads TGTGCCAGCAGTTCTCTAGCGGGAAGGAGTTACAATGAGCAGTTCTTC. Its translation is CASSSLAGRSYNEQFF.

The CDR3 region is CASSLMGRTNTGELFF. CDR3 in DNA: TGTGCCAGCAGTTTAATGGGACGGACGAACACCGGGGAGCTGTTTTTT. This chain links TRBV25-1 with TRBJ2-2; TRBD1 or TRBD2 may be the D gene (5 bases each). The germline V and J ends were trimmed by 5 bases and 0 bases, with 13 bases remaining between them. The CDR3 is 16 amino acids. Germline CDR1 and CDR2: MGHDK and SYGVNS.